The rows below give T cell receptor beta chains drawn from one sample of a study of T cell repertoires in cytomegalovirus infection. TCRdb processed the reads anew with MiXCR; each CDR3 protein has one entry. The repertoire holds around 900,000 distinct CDR3 sequences, with roughly 31% as singletons. The antigens for these receptors are not known. Material: cultured CD8+ T cells from PBMCs, obtained from culture after CMV antigen stimulation. These receptors all come from a human donor in good health (CMV status not recorded). Some clones in this sample may be carry-over from other donors' samples. Both conserved end residues are part of each CDR3.

J	V	CDR3
TRBJ1-2	TRBV18	CASSPLAIDSAGF
TRBJ2-5	TRBV6-1	CASRRQLPQETQYF
TRBJ2-2	TRBV7-9	CASSLGLVTGELFF
TRBJ1-4	TRBV7-2	CASSYFDRVGEKLFF
TRBJ1-4	TRBV12-3/TRBV12-4	CASSFSEKLFF
TRBJ2-1	TRBV23-1	CASSPLRGNNEQFF
TRBJ2-5	TRBV6-5	CASSYSAGIPETQYF
TRBJ1-2	TRBV4-1	CASSQEVAPYGYTF
TRBJ2-4	TRBV12-3/TRBV12-4	CASSYGAYIQYF
TRBJ1-5	TRBV27	CASSRTSNQPQHF
TRBJ1-3	TRBV5-1	CASTPGWLASGNTIYF
TRBJ1-2	TRBV7-6	CASSLGQADDYTF
TRBJ2-3	TRBV10-3	CAISASGGPDTQYF
TRBJ2-7	TRBV27	CASGRDPYEQYF
TRBJ1-5	TRBV7-6	CASGLAGNQPQRF
TRBJ1-2	TRBV5-1	CASRRRGEGYTF
TRBJ1-4	TRBV19	CASSMVWAGNEKLFF
TRBJ2-2	TRBV4-1	CASSNRDNALAGVPGELFF
TRBJ2-3	TRBV7-8	CASSLPGLRGGPVGDTDTQYF
TRBJ1-1	TRBV7-2	CASSLVLVNTEAFF
TRBJ2-3	TRBV7-6	CASSLWGGGDTQYF
TRBJ2-3	TRBV7-9	CASSPAVVSGGYADTQYF
TRBJ2-3	TRBV27	CASSPPTDTQYF
TRBJ2-1	TRBV12-3/TRBV12-4	CASSDRTGANNEQFF
TRBJ1-4	TRBV7-4	CASSRGVGGEKLFF
TRBJ1-2	TRBV15	CATSRDRSSLLGYTF
TRBJ1-1	TRBV7-6	CASSLEGQGARTEAFF
TRBJ1-2	TRBV27	CASSSIPTGIYGYTF
TRBJ1-2	TRBV19	CASSKEILYGYTF
TRBJ2-1	TRBV19	CASSIPGVFGNEQFF
TRBJ2-4	TRBV20-1	CSAPILRGGKNIQYF
TRBJ2-1	TRBV7-2	CASSGGTSGGDEQFF
TRBJ2-1	TRBV11-3	CASSLGVGFNEQFF
TRBJ2-1	TRBV5-4	CASTTSGGYNEQFF
TRBJ2-2	TRBV27	CASSSAPGTEFGELFF
TRBJ1-6	TRBV7-2	CASSLRARERSPLHF
TRBJ1-1	TRBV7-2	CASLMGPYTNTEAFF
TRBJ2-2	TRBV5-5	CASSLGAGVTGELFF
TRBJ1-1	TRBV4-1	CASSQDRGPGTEAFF
TRBJ1-1	TRBV2	CASQQGLEAFF
TRBJ1-1	TRBV7-4	CVSSPDPNPNTEAFF
TRBJ1-2	TRBV27	CASSPFRTDYGYTF
TRBJ1-5	TRBV7-2	CASSEWLGANQPQHF
TRBJ2-5	TRBV5-6	CASSLGRPQETQYF
TRBJ1-2	TRBV6-1	CASSEAGQGLGYGYTF
TRBJ1-2	TRBV7-9	CASSSDLGLGYGYTF
TRBJ1-4	TRBV10-3	CAISERQATNEKLFF
TRBJ1-5	TRBV12-3/TRBV12-4	CASSLAVGDGENQPRHF
TRBJ2-7	TRBV19	CASSIGSWGEQYF